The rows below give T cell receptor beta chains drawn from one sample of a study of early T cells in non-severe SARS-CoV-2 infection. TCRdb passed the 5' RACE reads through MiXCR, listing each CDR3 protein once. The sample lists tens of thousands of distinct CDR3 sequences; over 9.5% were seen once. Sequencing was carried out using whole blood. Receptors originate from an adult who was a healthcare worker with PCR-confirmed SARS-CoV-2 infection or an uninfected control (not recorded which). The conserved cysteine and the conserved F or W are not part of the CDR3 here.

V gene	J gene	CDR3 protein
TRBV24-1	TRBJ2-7	ATSDSPFNEQY
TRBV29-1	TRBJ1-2	SVQGEDGYT
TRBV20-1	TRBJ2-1	SARDRRTGRNYNEQF
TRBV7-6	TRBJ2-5	ASSLNNRETQY
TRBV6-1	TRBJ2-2	ASMPAVAGELF
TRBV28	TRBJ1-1	ASSLLQYEAF
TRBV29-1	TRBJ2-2	SVALTGGDTGELF
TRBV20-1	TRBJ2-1	SARWASDNEQF
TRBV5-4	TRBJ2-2	ASSLGVANTGELF
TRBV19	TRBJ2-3	ASSWTDSTDTQY
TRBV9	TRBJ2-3	ASSVTQRGRGTDTQY
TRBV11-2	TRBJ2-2	ASSFSGTGELF
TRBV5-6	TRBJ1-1	ASSLYVRVTEAF
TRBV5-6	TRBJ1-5	ASSPRRNQPQH
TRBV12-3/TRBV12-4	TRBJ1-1	ASSQLTTMDTEAF
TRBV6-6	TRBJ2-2	ASIGSGELF
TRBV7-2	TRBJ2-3	ASSYRAVTDTQY
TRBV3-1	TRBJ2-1	ASSPRPSGTYNEQF
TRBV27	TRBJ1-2	ASSLSQGASYGYT
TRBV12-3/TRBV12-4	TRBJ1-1	ASSPRTGKTEAF
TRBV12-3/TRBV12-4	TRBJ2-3	ASSLAGALAGVVDTQY
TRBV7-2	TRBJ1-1	ASSSRQGMNTEAF
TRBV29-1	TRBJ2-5	SVVVRGRQETQY
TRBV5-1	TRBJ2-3	ASWSGGIRDTQY
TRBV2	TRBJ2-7	ASRGTGGTKGEQY
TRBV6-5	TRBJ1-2	ASSFDGYAGYT
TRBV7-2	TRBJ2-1	ASSVSRGSNNEQF
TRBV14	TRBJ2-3	ASSQQGAGDTQY
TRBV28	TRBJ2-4	ASSGEPKNIQY
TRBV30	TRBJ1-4	AWKVRANEKLF
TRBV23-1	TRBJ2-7	ASTFGALTYEQY
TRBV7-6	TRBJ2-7	ASSLGQPHDEQY
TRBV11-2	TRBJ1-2	ASSSVRDDYGYT
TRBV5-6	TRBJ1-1	ASNTGLFMNTEAF
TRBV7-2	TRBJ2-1	ASSLSGGINEQF
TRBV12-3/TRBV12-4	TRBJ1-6	ASTTGGNSPLH
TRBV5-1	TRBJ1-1	ASSRGQGPNTEAF
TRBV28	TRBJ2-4	ASSREAGIAKNIQY
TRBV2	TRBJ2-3	ASSELAGAQDTQY
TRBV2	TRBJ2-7	ASSDSGANEQY
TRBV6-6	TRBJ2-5	ASSQSGTATVY
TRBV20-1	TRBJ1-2	SAQDRGYGYT
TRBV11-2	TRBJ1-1	ASSSTGGVGNTEAF
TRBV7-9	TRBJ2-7	ASSFAGPLGRDDDEQY
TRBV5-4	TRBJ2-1	ASSPWAFNEQF